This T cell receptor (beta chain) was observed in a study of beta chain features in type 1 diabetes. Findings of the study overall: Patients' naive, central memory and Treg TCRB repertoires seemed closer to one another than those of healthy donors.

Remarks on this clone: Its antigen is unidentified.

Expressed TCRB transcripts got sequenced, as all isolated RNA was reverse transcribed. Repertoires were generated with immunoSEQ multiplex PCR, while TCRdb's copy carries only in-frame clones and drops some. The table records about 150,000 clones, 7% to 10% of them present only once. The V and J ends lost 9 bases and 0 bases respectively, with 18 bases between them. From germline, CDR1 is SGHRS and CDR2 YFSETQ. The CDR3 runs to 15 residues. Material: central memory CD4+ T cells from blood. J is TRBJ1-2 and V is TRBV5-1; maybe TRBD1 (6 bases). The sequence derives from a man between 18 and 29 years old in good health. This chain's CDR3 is CANRMTSGANYGYTF. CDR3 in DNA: TGCGCCAACAGGATGACGTCAGGGGCTAACTATGGCTACACCTTC.